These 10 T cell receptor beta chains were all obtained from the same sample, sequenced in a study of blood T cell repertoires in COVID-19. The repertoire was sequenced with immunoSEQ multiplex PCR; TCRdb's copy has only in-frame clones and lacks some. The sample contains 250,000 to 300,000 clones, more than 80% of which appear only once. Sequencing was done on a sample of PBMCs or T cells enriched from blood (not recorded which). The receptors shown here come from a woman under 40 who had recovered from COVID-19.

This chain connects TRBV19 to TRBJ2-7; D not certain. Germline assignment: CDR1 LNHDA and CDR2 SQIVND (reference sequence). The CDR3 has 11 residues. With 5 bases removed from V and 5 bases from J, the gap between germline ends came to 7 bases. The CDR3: CASSGPDEQYF. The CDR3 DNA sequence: TGTGCCAGTAGTGGCCCCGACGAGCAGTACTTC.

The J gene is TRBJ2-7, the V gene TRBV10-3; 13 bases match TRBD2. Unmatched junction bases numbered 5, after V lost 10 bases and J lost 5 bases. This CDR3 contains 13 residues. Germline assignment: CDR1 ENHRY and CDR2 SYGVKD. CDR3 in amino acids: CATGGLAGNEQYF. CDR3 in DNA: TGTGCCACGGGGGGACTAGCGGGAAACGAGCAGTACTTC.

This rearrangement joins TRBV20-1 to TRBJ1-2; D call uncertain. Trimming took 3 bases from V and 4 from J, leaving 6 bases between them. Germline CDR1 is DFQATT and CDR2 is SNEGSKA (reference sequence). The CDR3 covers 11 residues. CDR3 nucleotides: TGCAGTGCTAGGGAGGTCTATGGCTACACCTTC. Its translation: CSAREVYGYTF.

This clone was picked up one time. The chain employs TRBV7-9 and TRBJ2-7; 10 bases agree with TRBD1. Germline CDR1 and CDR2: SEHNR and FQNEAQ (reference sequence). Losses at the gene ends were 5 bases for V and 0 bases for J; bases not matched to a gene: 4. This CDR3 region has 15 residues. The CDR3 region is CASSQGQGFSYEQYF. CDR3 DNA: TGTGCCAGCAGCCAGGGACAGGGGTTCTCCTACGAGCAGTACTTC.

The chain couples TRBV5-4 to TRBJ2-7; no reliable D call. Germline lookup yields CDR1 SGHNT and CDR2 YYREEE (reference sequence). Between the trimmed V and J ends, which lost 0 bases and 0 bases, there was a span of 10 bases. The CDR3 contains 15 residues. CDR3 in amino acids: CASSLEFGGSYEQYF. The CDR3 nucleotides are TGTGCCAGCAGCTTGGAGTTCGGCGGCTCCTACGAGCAGTACTTC. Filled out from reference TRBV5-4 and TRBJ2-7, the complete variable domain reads ETGVTQSPTHLIKTRGQQVTLRCSSQSGHNTVSWYQQALGQGPQFIFQYYREEENGRGNFPPRFSGLQFPNYSSELNVNALELDDSALYLCASSLEFGGSYEQYFGPGTRLTVT.

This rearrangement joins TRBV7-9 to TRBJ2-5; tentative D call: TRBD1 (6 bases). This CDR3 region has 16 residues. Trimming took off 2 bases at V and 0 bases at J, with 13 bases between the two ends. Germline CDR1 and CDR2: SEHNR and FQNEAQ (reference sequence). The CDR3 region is CASSLIQGLNQETQYF. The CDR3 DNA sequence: TGTGCCAGCAGCTTAATACAGGGCCTAAACCAAGAGACCCAGTACTTC.

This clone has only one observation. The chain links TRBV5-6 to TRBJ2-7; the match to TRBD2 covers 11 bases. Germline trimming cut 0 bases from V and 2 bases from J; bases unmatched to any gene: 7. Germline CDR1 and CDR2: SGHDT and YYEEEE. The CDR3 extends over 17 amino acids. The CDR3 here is CASSLVTSGKAAYEQYF. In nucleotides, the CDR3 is TGTGCCAGCAGCTTGGTGACTAGCGGGAAGGCGGCCTACGAGCAGTACTTC.

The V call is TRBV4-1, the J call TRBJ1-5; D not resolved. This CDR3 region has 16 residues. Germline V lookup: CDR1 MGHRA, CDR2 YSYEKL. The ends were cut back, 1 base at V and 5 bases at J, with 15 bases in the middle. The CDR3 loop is CASSQGLGSYHQPQHF. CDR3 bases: TGCGCCAGCAGCCAAGGGTTGGGCAGCTATCATCAGCCCCAGCATTTT.

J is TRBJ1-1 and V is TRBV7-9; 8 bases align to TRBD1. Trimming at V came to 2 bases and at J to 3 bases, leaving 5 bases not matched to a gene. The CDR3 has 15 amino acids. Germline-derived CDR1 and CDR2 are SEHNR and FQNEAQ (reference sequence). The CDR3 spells CASSLRQGADTEAFF. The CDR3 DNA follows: TGTGCCAGCAGCTTACGGCAGGGGGCTGACACTGAAGCTTTCTTT.

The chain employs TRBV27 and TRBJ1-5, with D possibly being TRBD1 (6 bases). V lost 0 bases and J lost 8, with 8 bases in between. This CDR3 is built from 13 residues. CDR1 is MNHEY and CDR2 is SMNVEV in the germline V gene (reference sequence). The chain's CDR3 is CASSLSPGEPQHF. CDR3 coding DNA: TGTGCCAGCAGTTTATCACCAGGGGAGCCCCAGCATTTT.